The rows below give T cell receptor beta chains drawn from one sample of a study of blood T cell repertoires in COVID-19. Some clones are missing from TCRdb's copy, which holds only in-frame ones; the method was immunoSEQ multiplex PCR. Found here are approximately 150,000 clones, approximately 82% of them singletons; the top ten hold roughly 10%. Source material: peripheral blood. The receptors were sampled from a man between 60 and 70 years old with active or convalescent COVID-19. The CDR3 runs from the conserved cysteine through the conserved F or W. The D gene is left open where the match is weak. Expanded clones get a size class; other rows say once, few or many, or leave the size out.

J gene	V gene	D gene	clone size	CDR3 protein	CDR3 DNA
TRBJ2-1	TRBV5-4	TRBD2	.	CATRSLAGGGEQFF	TGTGCCACCCGATCTCTAGCGGGGGGAGGTGAGCAGTTCTTC
TRBJ1-2	TRBV9	TRBD1	.	CASSVGDRGLFYGYTF	TGTGCCAGCAGCGTAGGGGACAGGGGGCTATTCTATGGCTACACCTTC
TRBJ2-3	TRBV4-1	TRBD2	.	CASSQEVGGLRTDTQYF	TGCGCCAGCAGCCAAGAAGTGGGAGGGTTACGCACAGATACGCAGTATTTT
TRBJ1-1	TRBV2	TRBD1	.	CASSEAGGLNTEAFF	TGTGCCAGCAGCGAGGCAGGGGGACTGAACACTGAAGCTTTCTTT
TRBJ2-5	TRBV7-9	TRBD1	.	CASSPMPQGDLETQYF	TGTGCCAGCAGCCCAATGCCACAGGGGGATTTGGAGACCCAGTACTTC
TRBJ2-1	TRBV12-3/TRBV12-4	TRBD1	.	CASIGTGNEQFF	TGTGCCAGCATCGGGACAGGCAATGAGCAGTTCTTC
TRBJ2-4	TRBV7-6	TRBD1	.	CASSPRPGTGMDIQYF	TGTGCCAGCAGCCCGCGTCCCGGGACAGGGATGGACATTCAGTACTTC
TRBJ2-3	TRBV7-6	TRBD2	.	CASSLELAGLTDTQYF	TGTGCCAGCAGCTTAGAACTAGCGGGCCTCACAGATACGCAGTATTTT
TRBJ2-2	TRBV11-2	.	.	CASSFPGQGGRTGELFF	TGTGCCAGCAGCTTCCCTGGACAGGGAGGGAGGACCGGGGAGCTGTTTTTT
TRBJ1-3	TRBV7-2	TRBD1	.	CASSLSGQGREGNTIYF	TGTGCCAGCAGCTTATCAGGACAGGGTCGAGAGGGAAACACCATATATTTT
TRBJ1-5	TRBV6-1	.	.	CASSDMYGNQPQHF	TGTGCCAGCAGTGATATGTATGGCAATCAGCCCCAGCATTTT
TRBJ2-5	TRBV2	TRBD1	.	CASSDRGRQETQYF	TGTGCCAGCAGTGACAGGGGGCGGCAAGAGACCCAGTACTTC
TRBJ2-7	TRBV30	TRBD1	.	CAWGDRRRVEQYF	TGTGCCTGGGGGGACAGGCGCCGAGTCGAGCAGTACTTC
TRBJ1-1	TRBV24-1	.	.	CATSDNGEAFF	TGTGCCACCAGTGACAACGGTGAAGCTTTCTTT
TRBJ1-1	TRBV11-2	.	few	CASSLDPSGNTEAFF	TGTGCCAGCAGCTTAGACCCGTCAGGGAACACTGAAGCTTTCTTT
TRBJ2-2	TRBV29-1	TRBD2	few	CSVAPGLGSGELFF	TGCAGCGTTGCTCCGGGACTAGGCTCCGGGGAGCTGTTTTTT
TRBJ2-7	TRBV30	.	.	CAWRGRPSYEQYF	TGTGCCTGGAGGGGCCGTCCCTCCTACGAGCAGTACTTC
TRBJ2-1	TRBV11-3	TRBD2	few	CASSLDSLAAHNEQFF	TGTGCCAGCAGCTTAGATTCCCTAGCGGCCCACAATGAGCAGTTCTTC
TRBJ1-2	TRBV9	TRBD1	.	CASSAQGATLGYTF	TGTGCCAGCAGCGCACAGGGGGCTACGCTTGGCTACACCTTC
TRBJ1-2	TRBV18	TRBD1	.	CASSSDREGYTF	TGTGCCAGCTCATCGGACAGGGAGGGCTACACCTTC
TRBJ1-2	TRBV29-1	TRBD1	.	CSASGQPADNYGYTF	TGCAGCGCGTCGGGACAGCCAGCAGATAACTATGGCTACACCTTC
TRBJ1-1	TRBV12-3/TRBV12-4	.	.	CASSFEGELKAFF	TGTGCCAGCAGTTTTGAGGGGGAACTAAAAGCTTTCTTT
TRBJ1-2	TRBV30	TRBD1	.	CAWSWTGLNYGYTF	TGTGCCTGGAGTTGGACAGGGCTTAACTATGGCTACACCTTC
TRBJ2-1	TRBV3-1/TRBV3-2	.	.	CASSQGQASWNEQFF	TGTGCCAGCAGCCAAGGACAGGCATCCTGGAATGAGCAGTTCTTC
TRBJ1-2	TRBV19	.	.	CASHTRTNLNYGYTF	TGTGCCAGTCATACCCGGACAAATCTTAACTATGGCTACACCTTC
TRBJ1-1	TRBV27	.	.	CASSFRGAGTEAFF	TGTGCCAGCAGTTTCAGGGGTGCAGGGACTGAAGCTTTCTTT
TRBJ2-1	TRBV5-1	TRBD2	.	CASSLGTRLAGETEQFF	TGCGCCAGCAGCTTGGGGACAAGACTAGCGGGAGAGACTGAGCAGTTCTTC
TRBJ2-1	TRBV19	TRBD2	once	CASSISGSYNEQFF	TGTGCCAGTAGTATTAGCGGGTCCTACAATGAGCAGTTCTTC
TRBJ1-1	TRBV4-3	.	.	CASSQEGTLLNTEAFF	TGCGCCAGCAGCCAAGAAGGGACTTTACTGAACACTGAAGCTTTCTTT
TRBJ1-5	TRBV30	.	.	CAWSRPGVRQPQHF	TGTGCCTGGAGTCGTCCAGGGGTACGGCAGCCCCAGCATTTT
TRBJ1-1	TRBV6-2/TRBV6-3	TRBD1	few	CASSSGTGNTEAFF	TGTGCCAGCAGTTCCGGGACAGGGAACACTGAAGCTTTCTTT
TRBJ2-1	TRBV30	TRBD2	.	CAWSVLRSLAGIGEQFF	TGTGCCTGGAGTGTACTTCGGTCCCTAGCGGGAATCGGTGAGCAGTTCTTC
TRBJ1-4	TRBV7-9	.	.	CASSLTGISSRGKLFF	TGTGCCAGCAGCTTAACAGGGATATCCTCACGGGGAAAACTGTTTTTT
TRBJ2-1	TRBV7-7	.	.	CASSLAAGWDNEQFF	TGTGCCAGCAGCTTAGCGGCGGGATGGGACAATGAGCAGTTCTTC
TRBJ2-1	TRBV6-1	.	.	CASSEGFGTQDVSYNEQFF	TGTGCCAGCAGTGAAGGATTCGGGACACAAGACGTCTCCTACAATGAGCAGTTCTTC
TRBJ2-1	TRBV5-6	.	.	CASSLARGAEQFF	TGTGCCAGCAGCTTGGCCAGGGGGGCTGAGCAGTTCTTC
TRBJ1-6	TRBV18	TRBD1	once	CASSPGQEYSPLHF	TGTGCCAGCTCACCGGGACAGGAGTATTCACCCCTCCACTTT
TRBJ2-1	TRBV7-8	.	.	CASSTYRENEQFF	TGTGCCAGCAGCACATACAGGGAAAATGAGCAGTTCTTC
TRBJ1-6	TRBV14	.	.	CASSQTGSISPLHF	TGTGCCAGCAGCCAAACAGGGTCGATCTCACCCCTCCACTTT
TRBJ1-5	TRBV18	.	.	CASSQGAGNQPQHF	TGTGCCAGCTCCCAAGGGGCTGGCAATCAGCCCCAGCATTTT
TRBJ2-3	TRBV7-8	TRBD1	.	CASSFDRDRVRTDTQYF	TGTGCCAGCAGCTTCGACAGGGACAGGGTTAGGACAGATACGCAGTATTTT
TRBJ2-7	TRBV4-1	.	.	CASGPHEGLEQYF	TGCGCCAGCGGACCTCACGAGGGCCTCGAGCAGTACTTC
TRBJ1-1	TRBV6-6	.	.	CASLGQTNTEAFF	TGTGCCAGCCTCGGACAGACGAACACTGAAGCTTTCTTT
TRBJ1-2	TRBV5-4	.	.	CASSLSAGAGGYTF	TGTGCCAGCAGCTTGTCAGCGGGGGCTGGGGGCTACACCTTC